This TCR beta chain stems from a study of CD8+ T cells in alopecia areata. Whole-study findings and limits: Scalp sequencing also captures normal skin's resident alphabeta T cells.

The trim removed 5 bases at V and 2 bases at J, leaving 3 bases unmatched. From germline, CDR1 is SGHTA and CDR2 FQGNSA. CDR3 length: 14 residues. As for treatment: oral pan-JAK inhibitor, 5-10 mg twice daily. Lesional scalp tissue (obtained by punch biopsy) and peripheral blood were collected from alopecia areata patients. In each case, RNA was isolated and then reverse transcribed into cDNA as the sequencing template. The repertoire was sequenced with immunoSEQ multiplex PCR; TCRdb's copy has only in-frame clones and lacks some. The sample carries 200,000 to 250,000 clones, about 58% recorded once. As regards this clone: Its specificity is not known. Additional DNA sequences in this sample encode the identical CDR3.

The source was CD4+ T cells sorted from blood, collected at week 4, from a patient treated with tofacitinib. The V call is TRBV7-2, the J call TRBJ2-7, with TRBD1 matching 10 bases. This sequence originates from a human donor with alopecia areata. The CDR3 sequence is CASSLDRGTYEQYF. In DNA form, the CDR3 reads TGTGCCAGCAGCCTGGACAGGGGGACCTACGAGCAGTACTTC.